This section outlines one TCR beta chain sequence together with its context. Its antigen is not yet known. The input lacks base qualities; no much larger clone sits a single base away. The sample belongs to a study of blood T cell repertoires in COVID-19 (dated by TCRdb to the early 2020s). A note on the overall study: Collaborator samples came from the United States, Italy and Spain and covered acute and convalescent phases of COVID-19. The material from the prospective study consisted of cDNA or gDNA derived from T cells, B-cell-depleted T cells, or PBMCs. The dataset comprised deeply sampled blood TCRbeta repertoires from subjects exposed to, actively infected with, or recovered from COVID-19. A freely available public database, intended as a resource for researchers studying the immune response to SARS-CoV-2, is where the repertoires were released. Samples came from the ongoing ImmuneRACE study (first 160 participants) plus 1,254 subjects from 6 global collaborators. The sample metadata nearly always contained a de-identified subject ID, COVID-19 status, age in years and sex. Where available, HLA class I and class II types were taken from metadata supplied by the sample provider and were not determined by assay-based typing. The investigation overall reported the following: Clinical and demographic metadata were provided uncurated, with the amount varying by source and participant.

CDR1 and CDR2 were assigned from the germline V gene (reference sequence) as SEHNR and FQNEAQ. The CDR3 numbers 15 residues from cysteine through phenylalanine. Solely the CDR3 DNA is kept, with 45 bases framed from the first base. Relative to germline, V is missing 5 bases and J is missing 8 bases, with 11 bases of the junction outside any gene match. The immunoSEQ Assay, a bias-controlled multiplex PCR, was used to amplify TCRbeta CDR3 regions from genomic DNA. In the paper's pipeline: The number of nucleated cells in each sample was estimated from the amplification of reference gene primers within the assay. To quantify the absolute abundance of each unique TCRbeta CDR3 rearrangement, sequence reads were collapsed and filtered. Productive Simpson clonality was computed per sample as the square root of Simpson's diversity index over productive rearrangements. TCRdb stores this immuneACCESS table with in-frame sequences only. Part of the clones is absent; in the studies checked, under half of the shortfall reflects unresolved V genes, and no reason is known for the rest. For V, J and clone size, that table is used; D and trimming come from the DNA. This sample gives nearly 300,000 clones in total; approximately 89% of them show up just once. The ten largest clones represent roughly 7% of the sample.

A second Seattle source provided samples from volunteer blood donors who had recovered from COVID-19. The collaborating institutions used their own protocols to collect whole blood in K2EDTA tubes. For TCRbeta analysis, collaborators shipped samples in one of three forms: frozen whole blood, isolated PBMCs, or DNA extracted from either of those sample types. This TCR derives from a woman in her twenties or thirties who had recovered from COVID-19. Sequenced material: peripheral blood. This chain is built from TRBV7-9 and TRBJ2-1; TRBD1 aligns with 8 central bases. The sequenced DNA: TGTGCCAGCAGCCGTCGGACAGGGTGGGGGGATGAGCAGTTCTTC. It translates as CASSRRTGWGDEQFF.